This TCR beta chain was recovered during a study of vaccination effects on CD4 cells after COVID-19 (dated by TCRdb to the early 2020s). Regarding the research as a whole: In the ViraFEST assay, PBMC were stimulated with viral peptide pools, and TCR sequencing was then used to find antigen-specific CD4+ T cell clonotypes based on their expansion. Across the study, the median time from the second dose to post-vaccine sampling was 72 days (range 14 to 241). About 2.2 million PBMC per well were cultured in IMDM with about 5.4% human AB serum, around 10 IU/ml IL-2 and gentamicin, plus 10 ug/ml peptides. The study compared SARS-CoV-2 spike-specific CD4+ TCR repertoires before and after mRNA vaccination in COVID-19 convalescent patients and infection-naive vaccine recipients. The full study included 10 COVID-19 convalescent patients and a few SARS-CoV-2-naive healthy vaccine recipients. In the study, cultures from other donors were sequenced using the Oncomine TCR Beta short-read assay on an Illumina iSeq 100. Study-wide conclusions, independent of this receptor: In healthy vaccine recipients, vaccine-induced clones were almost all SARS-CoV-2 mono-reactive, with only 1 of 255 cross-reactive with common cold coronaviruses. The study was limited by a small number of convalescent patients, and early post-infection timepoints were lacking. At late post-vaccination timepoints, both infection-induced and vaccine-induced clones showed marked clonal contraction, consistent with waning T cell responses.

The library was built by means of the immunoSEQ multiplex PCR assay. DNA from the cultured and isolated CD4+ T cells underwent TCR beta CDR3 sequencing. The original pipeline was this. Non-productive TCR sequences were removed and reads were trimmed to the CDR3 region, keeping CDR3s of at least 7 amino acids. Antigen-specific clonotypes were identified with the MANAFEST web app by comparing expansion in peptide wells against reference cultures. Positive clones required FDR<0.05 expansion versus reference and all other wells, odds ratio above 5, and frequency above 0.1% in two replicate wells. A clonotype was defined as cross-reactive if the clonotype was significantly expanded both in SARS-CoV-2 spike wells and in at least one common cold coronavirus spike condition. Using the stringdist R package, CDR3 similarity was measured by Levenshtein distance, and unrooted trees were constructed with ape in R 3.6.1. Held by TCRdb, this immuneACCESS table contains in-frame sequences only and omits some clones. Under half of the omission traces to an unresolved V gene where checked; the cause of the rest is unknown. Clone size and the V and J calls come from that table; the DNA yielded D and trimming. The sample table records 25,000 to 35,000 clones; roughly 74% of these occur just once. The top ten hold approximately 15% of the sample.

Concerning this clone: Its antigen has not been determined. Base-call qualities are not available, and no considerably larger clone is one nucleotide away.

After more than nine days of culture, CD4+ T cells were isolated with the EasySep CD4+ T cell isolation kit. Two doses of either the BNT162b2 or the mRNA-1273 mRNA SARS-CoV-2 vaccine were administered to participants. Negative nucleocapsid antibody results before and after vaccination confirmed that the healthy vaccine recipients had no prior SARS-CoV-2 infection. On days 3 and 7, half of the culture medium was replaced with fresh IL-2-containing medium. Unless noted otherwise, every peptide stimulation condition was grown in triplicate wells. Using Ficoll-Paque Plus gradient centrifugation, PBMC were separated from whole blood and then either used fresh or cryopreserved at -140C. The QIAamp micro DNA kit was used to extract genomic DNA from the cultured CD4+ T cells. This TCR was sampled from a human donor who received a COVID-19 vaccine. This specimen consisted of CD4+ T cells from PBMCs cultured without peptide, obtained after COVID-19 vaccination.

The DNA sequence is TGTGCCAGCAGCCCGAACAGGGGGCTAGGGACTAATGAAAAACTGTTTTTT. It translates as CASSPNRGLGTNEKLFF. This sequence uses TRBV3-1 (or the pseudogene TRBV3-2) and TRBJ1-4; 9 bases in between match TRBD1. Its CDR3 holds 17 amino acids, cysteine through phenylalanine. Left in the record is the CDR3 DNA by itself, 51 bases read in frame from the first base. As encoded in the germline V gene (reference sequence), CDR1 is LGHDT while CDR2 is YNNKEL. Trimmed from V: 4 bases; trimmed from J: 2 bases; junction bases lacking a gene match: 8.